Below, one TCR beta chain is given with its context. No cognate antigen has been identified for it. One base away there is no much larger clone; base qualities are not given. Other DNA sequences in this sample translate to the same CDR3. This entry is derived from a study of shared clonotypes between healthy human individuals (dated by TCRdb to the early 2020s). Regarding the research as a whole: A couple of women and a few men aged 18 to 49 years were included in the cohort. To estimate repertoire size and how much clonotypes are shared between individuals, the study performed deep sequencing of blood TCR repertoires from a handful of healthy adults. For each donor, three plates each were used for CD4 naive and CD4 memory, two plates were used for CD8 naive, and one plate was used for CD8 memory. Per donor, leukapheresis produced somewhere between about 0.8 and 9 billion PBMCs. Libraries were prepared and TCR repertoires were sequenced by different laboratories using diverse techniques, in order to increase sequencing depth and limit assay-specific biases.

From the cysteine through the phenylalanine, the CDR3 covers 15 amino acids. Only CDR3 DNA is held: 45 bases, read in frame from base 1. Taken from the germline V gene, the CDR1 and CDR2 loops are MNHEY and SVGAGI. Relative to germline, V is missing 2 bases and J is missing 4 bases, with 5 bases of the junction outside any gene match. Healthy HIV-negative adults with no recently reported acute infections or vaccinations were included as donors. Every donor was a Caucasian adult residing in Nashville, Tennessee, USA. CD4+ T cells were enriched by magnetic negative selection; naive cells were then positively selected on CD45RA, and the negative fraction formed the memory subset. Blood was obtained by leukapheresis, after which PBMCs were separated by Ficoll-Histopaque density gradient centrifugation and cryopreserved in liquid nitrogen vapor phase. Analytical flow cytometry was used to check the purity and quantity of each magnetically sorted T cell population. From each sorted fraction, genomic DNA was isolated and quantified by UV absorbance on a Nanodrop 2000c.

Study-level results and caveats: The genetic and exposure-history diversity represented was limited by the small number of donors. Sharing across several donors was observed for about 5% of naive CD4, over 3% of naive CD8, about 2.5% of memory CD4, and about 0.38% of memory CD8 clonotypes. Rarefaction of sorted-subset datasets indicated incomplete sequencing despite the large sequencing depth. Sampling was limited to blood, and TCR repertoires in tissue likely differ from TCR repertoires in blood. Estimated clonotype richness was generally larger for naive than for memory subsets. Pairwise subsampling indicated that sequencing depth was expected to affect the degree of clonotype sharing among donors. Compared with non-shared clonotypes, the clonotypes found in all four sorted-subset donors had higher generation probabilities.

Using the deep immunoSEQ assay, multiplex PCR amplified TCR CDR3 regions from genomic DNA. Extracted genomic DNA from each cell subset was distributed evenly across all wells of several immunoSEQ 96-well plates, and each plate was treated as a replicate. For sorted subsets, around 0.2 ug genomic DNA, equal to 30,000 or so T cell genomes, was loaded into each replicate PCR. The purified libraries were quantified using a Qubit 3.0 fluorometer, sized with a Bioanalyzer 2100, and then quantified again using the KAPA Library Quantification kit. Every immunoSEQ 96-well plate was sequenced on a separate single-read 150-cycle Illumina NextSeq 550 flow cell. As for the authors' bioinformatics: Because only junctional sequences without quality scores were contained in the immunoSEQ output, filtering matching that applied to full-length reads could not be performed. Sequences were annotated with PyIR, a Python wrapper for IgBLAST v1.9, and V/J genes and CDR3 were assigned using IMGT germline references. Reads were removed for weak V/J assignments (E-value above 1e-6), missing CDR3, stop codons, out-of-frame junctions, or ambiguous translated residues. V3J clonotypes were defined as sequences sharing an identical inferred V gene, J gene, and CDR3 amino acid sequence. The percentage overlap between two repertoires was calculated by dividing the number of shared unique clonotypes by the size of the smaller repertoire. Repertoire richness was assessed with RTK rarefaction, the Chao1 estimator, and Recon v2.1 estimates of unobserved clonotypes. For all TCRbeta clonotypes obtained by the gDNA method from a few donors, generation probabilities were computed with OLGA. TCRdb holds this immuneACCESS table with in-frame rearrangements only. Some clones are missing; in checked studies, unresolved V genes explain under half, and the rest has no known cause. V, J and clone size are taken as reported in that table, and D and trimming were inferred from the DNA itself. This sample comprises fewer than 1.4 million clones, around three quarters of them detected only once. The leading ten clones occupy roughly 0.62% of the sample.

This TCR derives from a man aged 18 to 29 in good health. Some clones in this sample may be carry-over from other donors' samples. Sequenced: memory CD4+ T cells from PBMCs. The cell subset or site label, as the study defines it: CD45RA-negative fraction. Recombination joined TRBV6-5 with TRBJ2-7, with 10 central nucleotides matching TRBD1. CDR3 reads: CASSYRDRGRYEQYF. At the DNA level, the sequence is TGTGCCAGCAGTTACCGGGACAGGGGACGTTACGAGCAGTACTTC.